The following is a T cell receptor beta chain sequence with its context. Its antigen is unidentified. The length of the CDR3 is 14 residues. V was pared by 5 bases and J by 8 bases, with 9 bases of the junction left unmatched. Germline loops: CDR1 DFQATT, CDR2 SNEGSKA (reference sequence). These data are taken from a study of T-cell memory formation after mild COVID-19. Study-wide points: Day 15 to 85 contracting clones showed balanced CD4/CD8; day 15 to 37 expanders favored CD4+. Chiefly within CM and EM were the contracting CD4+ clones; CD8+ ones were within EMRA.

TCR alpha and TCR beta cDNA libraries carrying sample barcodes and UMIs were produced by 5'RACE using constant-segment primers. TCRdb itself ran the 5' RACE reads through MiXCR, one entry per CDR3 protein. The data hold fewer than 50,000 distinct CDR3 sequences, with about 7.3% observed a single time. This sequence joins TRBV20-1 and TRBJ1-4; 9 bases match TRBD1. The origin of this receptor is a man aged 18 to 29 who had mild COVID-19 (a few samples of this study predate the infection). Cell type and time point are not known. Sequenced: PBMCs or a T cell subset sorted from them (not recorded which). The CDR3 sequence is CSARQGGIAEKLFF. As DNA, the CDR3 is TGCAGTGCTCGACAGGGGGGGATAGCGGAAAAACTGTTTTTT.